This TCR beta chain originates from a study of T cell changes during pregnancy in multiple sclerosis. The J segment lost 6 bases and the V segment lost 1 base, leaving 4 bases of the junction unmatched. Looked up from germline, CDR1 is GTSNPN and CDR2 is SVGIG (reference sequence). The CDR3 sequence is 14 residues long. This table comes from immunoSEQ multiplex PCR, and its TCRdb copy is limited to in-frame clones, with some not included. The sample has 35,000 to 45,000 clones, around 90% seen once. This clonotype was sampled from a female donor in good health, enrolled as a control in a pregnancy study. This chain joins TRBV30 and TRBJ2-1; 9 bases match TRBD2. The sample was CD4+ T cells from peripheral blood mononuclear cells, taken after pregnancy. CDR3 sequence reads: CAWSGAGGSNEQFF. CDR3 DNA: TGTGCCTGGAGTGGAGCGGGAGGTAGCAATGAGCAGTTCTTC. Together with reference TRBV30 and TRBJ2-1, the CDR3 gives the full variable domain: SQTIHQWPATLVQPVGSPLSLECTVEGTSNPNLYWYRQAAGRGLQLLFYSVGIGQISSEVPQNLSASRPQDRQFILSSKKLLLSDSGFYLCAWSGAGGSNEQFFGPGTRLTVL.